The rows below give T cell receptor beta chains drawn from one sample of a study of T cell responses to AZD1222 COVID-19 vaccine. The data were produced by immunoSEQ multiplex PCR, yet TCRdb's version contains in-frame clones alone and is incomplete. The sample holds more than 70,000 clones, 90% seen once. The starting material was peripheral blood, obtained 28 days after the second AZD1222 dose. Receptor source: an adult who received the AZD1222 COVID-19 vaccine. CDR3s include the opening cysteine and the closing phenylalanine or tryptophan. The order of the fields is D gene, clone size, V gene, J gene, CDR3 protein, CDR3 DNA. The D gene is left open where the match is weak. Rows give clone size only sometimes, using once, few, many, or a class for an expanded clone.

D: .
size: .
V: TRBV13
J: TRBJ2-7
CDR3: CASSYRGGGSYEQYF
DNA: TGTGCCAGCAGCTACCGCGGAGGGGGGTCCTACGAGCAGTACTTC

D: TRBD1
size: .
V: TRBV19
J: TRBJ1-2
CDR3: CASSNRGQGYGYTF
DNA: TGTGCCAGTAGTAACAGGGGCCAAGGCTATGGCTACACCTTC

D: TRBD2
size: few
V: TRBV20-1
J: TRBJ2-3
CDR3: CSASHAGTSGGDTQYF
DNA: TGCAGTGCTAGTCATGCCGGGACTAGCGGGGGAGATACGCAGTATTTT

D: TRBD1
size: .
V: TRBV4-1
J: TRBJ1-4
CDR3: CASSQPPGQGVNEKLFF
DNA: TGCGCCAGCAGCCAACCACCTGGACAGGGGGTTAATGAAAAACTGTTTTTT

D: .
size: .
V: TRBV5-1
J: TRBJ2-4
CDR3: CASSFGGGGTKNIQYF
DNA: TGCGCCAGCAGCTTCGGGGGCGGCGGGACCAAAAACATTCAGTACTTC

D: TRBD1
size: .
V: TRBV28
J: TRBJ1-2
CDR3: CASYGQGNGYTF
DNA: TGTGCCAGCTACGGACAGGGGAATGGCTACACCTTC

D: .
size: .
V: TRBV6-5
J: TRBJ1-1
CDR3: CASSSPGTEAFF
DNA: TGTGCCAGCAGTTCCCCAGGGACTGAAGCTTTCTTT

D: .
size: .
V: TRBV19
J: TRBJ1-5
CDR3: CASNQQGSNQPQHF
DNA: TGTGCCAGTAACCAACAGGGAAGCAATCAGCCCCAGCATTTT

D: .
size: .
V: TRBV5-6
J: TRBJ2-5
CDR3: CASSRTGKSQETQYF
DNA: TGTGCCAGCAGCAGGACGGGAAAGAGCCAAGAGACCCAGTACTTC

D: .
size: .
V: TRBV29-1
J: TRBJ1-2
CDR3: CSVDEARYTF
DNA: TGCAGCGTTGATGAGGCCCGCTACACCTTC

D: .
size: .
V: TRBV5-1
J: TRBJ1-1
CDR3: CASSLARTNTEAFF
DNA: TGCGCCAGCAGCTTGGCAAGGACGAACACTGAAGCTTTCTTT

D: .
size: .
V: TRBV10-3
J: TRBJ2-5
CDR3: CATSLILMKETQYF
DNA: TGTGCCACCTCACTAATACTAATGAAAGAGACCCAGTACTTC

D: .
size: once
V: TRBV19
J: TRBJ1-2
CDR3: CASTDTGPNYGYTF
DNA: TGTGCCAGTACCGACACGGGACCGAACTATGGCTACACCTTC

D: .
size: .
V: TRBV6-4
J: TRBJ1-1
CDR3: CASSENVNTEAFF
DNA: TGTGCCAGCTCAGAGAACGTGAACACTGAAGCTTTCTTT

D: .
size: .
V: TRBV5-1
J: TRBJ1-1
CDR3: CASSPGGAGGTEAFF
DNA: TGCGCCAGCAGCCCTGGGGGAGCGGGGGGAACTGAAGCTTTCTTT

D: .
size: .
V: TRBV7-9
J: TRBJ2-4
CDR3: CASSLSDKNIQYF
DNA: TGTGCCAGCAGCTTGTCAGACAAAAACATTCAGTACTTC

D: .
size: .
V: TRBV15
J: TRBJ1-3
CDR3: CATSRDYTRGNTIYF
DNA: TGTGCCACCAGCAGAGACTACACACGGGGGAACACCATATATTTT

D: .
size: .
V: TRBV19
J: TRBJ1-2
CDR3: CASTIVGLGHGYTF
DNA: TGTGCCAGTACTATCGTCGGCCTGGGGCATGGCTACACCTTC

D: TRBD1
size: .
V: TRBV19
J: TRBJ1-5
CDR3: CASSMLGQGGNQPQHF
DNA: TGTGCCAGTAGTATGCTGGGACAGGGGGGGAATCAGCCCCAGCATTTT

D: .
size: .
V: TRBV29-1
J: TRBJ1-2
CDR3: CSVEGGGGGLYGYTF
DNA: TGCAGCGTTGAGGGGGGAGGCGGGGGCCTCTATGGCTACACCTTC

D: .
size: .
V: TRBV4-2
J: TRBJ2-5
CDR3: CASSQNPHWQETQYF
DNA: TGTGCCAGCAGCCAAAATCCGCATTGGCAAGAGACCCAGTACTTC

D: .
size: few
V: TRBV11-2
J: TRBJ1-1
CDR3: CASSKNTEAFF
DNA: TGTGCCAGCAGCAAGAACACTGAAGCTTTCTTT

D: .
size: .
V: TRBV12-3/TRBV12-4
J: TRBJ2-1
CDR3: CASLDVDEQFF
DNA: TGTGCCAGCCTTGATGTGGATGAGCAGTTCTTC

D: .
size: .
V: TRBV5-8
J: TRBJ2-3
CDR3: CASSSSWPADTDTQYF
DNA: TGTGCCAGCAGCTCATCGTGGCCTGCGGACACAGATACGCAGTATTTT

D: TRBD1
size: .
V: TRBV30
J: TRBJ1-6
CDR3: CAWRLPPGQPSNSPLHF
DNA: TGTGCCTGGAGGCTCCCACCGGGACAGCCATCAAATTCACCCCTCCACTTT

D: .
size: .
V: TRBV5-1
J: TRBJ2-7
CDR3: CASSPGESYEQYF
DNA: TGCGCCAGCAGCCCGGGGGAATCCTACGAGCAGTACTTC

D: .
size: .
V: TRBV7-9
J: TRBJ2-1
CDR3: CASSVGTSYNEQFF
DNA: TGTGCCAGCAGCGTCGGGACGTCCTACAATGAGCAGTTCTTC

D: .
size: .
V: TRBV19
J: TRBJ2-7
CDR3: CASSGAVVGAYEQYF
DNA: TGTGCCAGTAGTGGGGCAGTCGTCGGGGCCTACGAGCAGTACTTC

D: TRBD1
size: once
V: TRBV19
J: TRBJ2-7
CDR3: CASTMGTGGFYEQYF
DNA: TGTGCCAGTACTATGGGGACAGGGGGATTCTACGAGCAGTACTTC

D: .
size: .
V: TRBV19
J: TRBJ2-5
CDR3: CASSPEHPRRETQYF
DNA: TGTGCCAGTAGTCCCGAACATCCTAGGAGGGAGACCCAGTACTTC

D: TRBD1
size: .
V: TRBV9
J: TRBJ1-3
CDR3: CASSARDSPGNTIYF
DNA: TGTGCCAGCAGCGCGCGGGACAGCCCTGGAAACACCATATATTTT

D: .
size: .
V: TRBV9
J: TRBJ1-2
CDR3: CASSGYYRALYGYTF
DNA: TGTGCCAGCAGCGGATACTACAGGGCACTCTATGGCTACACCTTC

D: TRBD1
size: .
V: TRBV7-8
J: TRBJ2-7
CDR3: CASSLMSDRGITYEQYF
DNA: TGTGCCAGCAGCTTAATGTCGGACAGGGGAATCACCTACGAGCAGTACTTC

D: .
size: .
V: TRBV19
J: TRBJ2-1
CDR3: CASSIQGRNEQFF
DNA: TGTGCCAGTAGTATACAGGGTAGGAATGAGCAGTTCTTC

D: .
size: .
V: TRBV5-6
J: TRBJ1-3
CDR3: CASSFGQISGNTIYF
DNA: TGTGCCAGCAGCTTCGGACAGATCTCTGGAAACACCATATATTTT

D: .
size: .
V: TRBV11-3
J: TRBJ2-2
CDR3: CASSLAFGARNTGELFF
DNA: TGTGCCAGCAGCTTAGCTTTCGGGGCGAGAAACACCGGGGAGCTGTTTTTT

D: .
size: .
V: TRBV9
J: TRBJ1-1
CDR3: CASSVVEVDTEAFF
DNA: TGTGCCAGCAGCGTAGTGGAGGTGGACACTGAAGCTTTCTTT

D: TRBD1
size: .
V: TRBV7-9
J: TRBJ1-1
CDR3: CASSLADRWSEAFF
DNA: TGTGCCAGCAGCTTGGCGGACAGGTGGTCTGAAGCTTTCTTT

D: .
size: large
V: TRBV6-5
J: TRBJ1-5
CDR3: CASDEGRGDNQPQHF
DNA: TGTGCCAGTGATGAGGGGCGCGGGGACAATCAGCCCCAGCATTTT

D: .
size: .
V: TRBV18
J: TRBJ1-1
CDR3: CASSSSGGLDEAFF
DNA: TGTGCCAGCTCATCGTCTGGGGGCCTTGATGAAGCTTTCTTT

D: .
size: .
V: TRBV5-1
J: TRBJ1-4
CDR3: CASSFRSTTANEKLFF
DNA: TGCGCCAGCAGCTTTCGGAGCACCACGGCTAATGAAAAACTGTTTTTT

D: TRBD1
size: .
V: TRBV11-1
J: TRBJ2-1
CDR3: CASRAAGGGYNEQFF
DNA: TGTGCCAGCAGGGCCGCAGGGGGTGGTTACAATGAGCAGTTCTTC

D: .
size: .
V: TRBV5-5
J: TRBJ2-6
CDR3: CASSLRGASGANVLTF
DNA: TGTGCCAGCAGCCTCAGGGGTGCCTCTGGGGCCAACGTCCTGACTTTC

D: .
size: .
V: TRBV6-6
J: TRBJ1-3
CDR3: CASRQGQTGNTIYF
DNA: TGTGCCAGCAGGCAAGGACAGACTGGAAACACCATATATTTT

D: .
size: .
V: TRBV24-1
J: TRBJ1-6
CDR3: CATSDSPLHF
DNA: TGTGCCACCAGTGATTCACCCCTCCACTTT

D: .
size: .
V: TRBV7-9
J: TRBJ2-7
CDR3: CASSSAGISSYEQYF
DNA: TGTGCCAGCAGCTCGGCGGGGATTTCCTCCTACGAGCAGTACTTC

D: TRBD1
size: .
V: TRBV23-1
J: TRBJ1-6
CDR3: CASSRDRGDSPLHF
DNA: TGCGCCAGCAGCCGGGACAGGGGGGATTCACCCCTCCACTTT